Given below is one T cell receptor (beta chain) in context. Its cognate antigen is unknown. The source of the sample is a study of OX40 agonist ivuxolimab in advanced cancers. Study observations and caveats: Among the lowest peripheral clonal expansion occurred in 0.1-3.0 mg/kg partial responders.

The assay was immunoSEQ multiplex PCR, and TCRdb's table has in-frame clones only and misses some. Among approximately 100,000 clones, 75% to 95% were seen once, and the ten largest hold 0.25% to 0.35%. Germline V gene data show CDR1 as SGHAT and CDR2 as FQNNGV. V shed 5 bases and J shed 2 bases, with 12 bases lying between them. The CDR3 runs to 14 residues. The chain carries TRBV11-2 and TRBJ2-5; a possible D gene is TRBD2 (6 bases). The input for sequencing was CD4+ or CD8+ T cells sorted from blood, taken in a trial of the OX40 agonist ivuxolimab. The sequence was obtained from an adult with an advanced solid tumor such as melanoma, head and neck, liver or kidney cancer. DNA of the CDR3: TGTGCCAGCAGCCCCCGGACTACTCAAGAGACCCAGTACTTC. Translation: CASSPRTTQETQYF.